Listed here is a single TCR beta chain. Its antigen is unidentified. The data were taken from a study of CD8+CD57+ T cells in acquired aplastic anemia. Study at large: The DNA of sorted CD4+ and CD8+ cells averaged approximately 3.2 ug.

The germline V gene encodes CDR1 SNHLY and CDR2 FYNNEI. The CDR3 has 13 amino acids. V lost 7 bases and J lost 0; bases outside the gene matches: 2. Study-level findings and limits: Researchers report that about 28 CD8+ CDR3 sequences appeared in both patients and controls.

CD8+CD57+ cell expansion, shown by flow cytometry, had occurred in the patients selected for sequencing. CDR3 and TCR beta VDJ profiling relied on a genomic DNA template. MiXCR, run by TCRdb on the reads, gives a single entry per CDR3 protein. The data show around 170,000 distinct CDR3 sequences, with less than 60% seen just once and 2.5% to 4% held by the top ten. The V gene is TRBV2, the J gene TRBJ1-1; 7 bases map to TRBD1. Sequencing was done on a sample of sorted CD4+, CD8+, or CD8+CD57+ T cells (not recorded which) from PBMCs. The clonotype originates from a human donor with aplastic anemia. CDR3 sequence: CASNGQVNTEAFF. As DNA, the CDR3 is TGTGCCAGCAACGGACAGGTGAACACTGAAGCTTTCTTT.